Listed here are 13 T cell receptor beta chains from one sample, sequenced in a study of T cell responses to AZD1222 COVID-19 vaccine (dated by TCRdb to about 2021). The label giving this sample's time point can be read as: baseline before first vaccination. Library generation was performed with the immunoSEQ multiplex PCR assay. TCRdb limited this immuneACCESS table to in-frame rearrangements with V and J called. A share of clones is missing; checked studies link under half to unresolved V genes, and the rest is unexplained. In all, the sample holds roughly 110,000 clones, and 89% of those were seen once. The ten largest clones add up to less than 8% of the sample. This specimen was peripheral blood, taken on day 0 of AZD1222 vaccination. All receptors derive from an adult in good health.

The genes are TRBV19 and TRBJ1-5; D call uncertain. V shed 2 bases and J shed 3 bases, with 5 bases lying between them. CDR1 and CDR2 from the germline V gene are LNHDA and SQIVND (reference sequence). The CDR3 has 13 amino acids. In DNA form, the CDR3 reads TGTGCCAGTAGTATACAGTCCAATCAGCCCCAGCATTTT. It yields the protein CASSIQSNQPQHF.

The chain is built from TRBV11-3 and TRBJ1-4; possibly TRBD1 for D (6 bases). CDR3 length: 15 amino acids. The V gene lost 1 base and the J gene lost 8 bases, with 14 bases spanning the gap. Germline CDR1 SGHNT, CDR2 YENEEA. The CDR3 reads CASSLGQGKSEKLFF. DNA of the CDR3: TGTGCCAGCAGCTTAGGCCAGGGGAAGAGCGAAAAACTGTTTTTT.

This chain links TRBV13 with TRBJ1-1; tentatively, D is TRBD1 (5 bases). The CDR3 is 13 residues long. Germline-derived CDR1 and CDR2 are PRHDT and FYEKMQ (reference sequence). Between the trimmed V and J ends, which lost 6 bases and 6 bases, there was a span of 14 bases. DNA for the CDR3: TGTGCCAGCAGGCGGGGGGAGACCTCTGAAGCTTTCTTT. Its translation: CASRRGETSEAFF.

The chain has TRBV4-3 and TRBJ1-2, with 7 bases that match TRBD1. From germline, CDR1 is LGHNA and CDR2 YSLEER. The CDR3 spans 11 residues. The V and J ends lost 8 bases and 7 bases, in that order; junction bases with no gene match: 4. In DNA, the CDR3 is TGCGCCAGCGGAAACAGGGGTGGCTACACCTTC. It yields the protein CASGNRGGYTF.

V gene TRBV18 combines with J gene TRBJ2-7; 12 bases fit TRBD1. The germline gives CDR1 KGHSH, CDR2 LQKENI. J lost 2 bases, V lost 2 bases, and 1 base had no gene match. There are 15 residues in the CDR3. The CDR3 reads CASSPGTGGTYEQYF. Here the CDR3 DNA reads TGTGCCAGCTCACCAGGGACAGGGGGCACCTACGAGCAGTACTTC.

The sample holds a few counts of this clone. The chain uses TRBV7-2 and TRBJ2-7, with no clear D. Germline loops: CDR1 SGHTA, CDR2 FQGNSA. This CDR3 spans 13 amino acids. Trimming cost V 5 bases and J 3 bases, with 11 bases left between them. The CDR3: CASSQEAFYEQYF. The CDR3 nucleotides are TGTGCCAGCAGCCAGGAAGCGTTCTACGAGCAGTACTTC.

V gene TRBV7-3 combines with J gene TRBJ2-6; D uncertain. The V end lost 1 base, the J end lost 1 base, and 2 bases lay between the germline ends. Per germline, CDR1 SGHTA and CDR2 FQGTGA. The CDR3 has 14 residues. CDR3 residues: CASSLNSGANVLTF. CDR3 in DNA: TGTGCCAGCAGCTTAAATTCTGGGGCCAACGTCCTGACTTTC.

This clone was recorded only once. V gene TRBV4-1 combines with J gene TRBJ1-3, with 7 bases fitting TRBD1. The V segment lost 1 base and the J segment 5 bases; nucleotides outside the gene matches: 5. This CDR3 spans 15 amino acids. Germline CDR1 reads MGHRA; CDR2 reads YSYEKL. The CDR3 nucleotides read TGCGCCAGCAGCCAAGCCGACAGGGACAGAAACACCATATATTTT. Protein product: CASSQADRDRNTIYF.

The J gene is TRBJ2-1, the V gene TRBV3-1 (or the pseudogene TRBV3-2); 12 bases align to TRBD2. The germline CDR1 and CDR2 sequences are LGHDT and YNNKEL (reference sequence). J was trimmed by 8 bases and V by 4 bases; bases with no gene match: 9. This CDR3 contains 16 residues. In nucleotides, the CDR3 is TGTGCCAGCAGCCGGAGGACTAGCGGGATGTACGATGAGCAGTTCTTC. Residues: CASSRRTSGMYDEQFF.

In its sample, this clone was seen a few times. The CDR3 sequence is CASSPRRDLNTEAFF. The DNA for the CDR3 is TGTGCCAGCAGTCCACGGAGAGATTTGAACACTGAAGCTTTCTTT. This sequence joins TRBV6-2 or TRBV6-3 and TRBJ1-1; D is ambiguous. Trimming shortened V by 5 bases and J by 0 bases, and 13 bases separated the two germline ends. CDR1 MNHEY and CDR2 SVGEGT come from the germline V gene. CDR3 length: 15 amino acids.

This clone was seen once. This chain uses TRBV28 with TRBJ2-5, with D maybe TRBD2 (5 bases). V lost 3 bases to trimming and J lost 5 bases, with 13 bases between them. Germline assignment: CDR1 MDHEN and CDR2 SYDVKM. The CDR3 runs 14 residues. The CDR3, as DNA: TGTGCCAGCAGTTTTACGAGGGAGAGGGAGACCCAGTACTTC. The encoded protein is CASSFTRERETQYF.

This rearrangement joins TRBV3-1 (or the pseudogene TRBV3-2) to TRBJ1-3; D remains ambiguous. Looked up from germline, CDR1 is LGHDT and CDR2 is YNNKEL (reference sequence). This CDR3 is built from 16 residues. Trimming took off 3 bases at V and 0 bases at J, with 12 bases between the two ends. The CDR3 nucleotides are TGTGCCAGCAGCCACTCATATCAGGACTCTGGAAACACCATATATTTT. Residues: CASSHSYQDSGNTIYF.

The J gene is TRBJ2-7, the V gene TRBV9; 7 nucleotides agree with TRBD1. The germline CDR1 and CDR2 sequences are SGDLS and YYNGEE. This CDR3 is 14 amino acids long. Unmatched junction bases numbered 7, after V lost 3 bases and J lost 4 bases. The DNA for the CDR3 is TGTGCCAGCAGCGCCCCTGGGACAGAGTACGAGCAGTACTTC. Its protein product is CASSAPGTEYEQYF.